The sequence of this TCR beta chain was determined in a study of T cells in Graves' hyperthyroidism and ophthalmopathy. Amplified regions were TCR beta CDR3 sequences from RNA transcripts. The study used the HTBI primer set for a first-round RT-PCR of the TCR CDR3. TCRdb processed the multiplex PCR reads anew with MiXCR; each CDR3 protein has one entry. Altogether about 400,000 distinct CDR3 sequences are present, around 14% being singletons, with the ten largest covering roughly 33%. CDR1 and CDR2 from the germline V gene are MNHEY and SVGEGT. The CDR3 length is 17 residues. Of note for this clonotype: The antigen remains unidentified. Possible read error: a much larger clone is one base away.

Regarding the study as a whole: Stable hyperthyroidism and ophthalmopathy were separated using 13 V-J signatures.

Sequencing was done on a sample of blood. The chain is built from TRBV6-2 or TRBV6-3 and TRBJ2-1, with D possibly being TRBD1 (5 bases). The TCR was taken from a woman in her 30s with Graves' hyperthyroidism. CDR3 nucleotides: TGTGCCAGCAGTGCTCACTCTATCGACAGATCCTACAATAAGCAGTTCTTC. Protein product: CASSAHSIDRSYNKQFF.